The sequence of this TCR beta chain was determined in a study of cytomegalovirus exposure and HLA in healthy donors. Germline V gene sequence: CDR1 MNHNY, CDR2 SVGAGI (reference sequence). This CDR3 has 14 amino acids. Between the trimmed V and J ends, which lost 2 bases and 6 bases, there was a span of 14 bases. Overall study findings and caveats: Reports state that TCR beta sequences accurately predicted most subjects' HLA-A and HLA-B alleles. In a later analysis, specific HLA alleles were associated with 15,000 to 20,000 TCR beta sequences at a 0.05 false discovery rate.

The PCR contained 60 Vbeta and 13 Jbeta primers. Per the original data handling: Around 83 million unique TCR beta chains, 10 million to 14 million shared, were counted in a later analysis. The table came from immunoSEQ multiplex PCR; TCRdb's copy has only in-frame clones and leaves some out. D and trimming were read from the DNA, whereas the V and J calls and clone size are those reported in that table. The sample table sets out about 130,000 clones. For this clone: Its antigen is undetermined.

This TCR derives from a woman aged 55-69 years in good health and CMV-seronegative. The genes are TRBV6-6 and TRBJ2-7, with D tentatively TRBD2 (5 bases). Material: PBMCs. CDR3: CASSYLGVGGEQYF. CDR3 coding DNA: TGTGCCAGCAGTTACCTCGGGGTCGGCGGCGAGCAGTACTTC.